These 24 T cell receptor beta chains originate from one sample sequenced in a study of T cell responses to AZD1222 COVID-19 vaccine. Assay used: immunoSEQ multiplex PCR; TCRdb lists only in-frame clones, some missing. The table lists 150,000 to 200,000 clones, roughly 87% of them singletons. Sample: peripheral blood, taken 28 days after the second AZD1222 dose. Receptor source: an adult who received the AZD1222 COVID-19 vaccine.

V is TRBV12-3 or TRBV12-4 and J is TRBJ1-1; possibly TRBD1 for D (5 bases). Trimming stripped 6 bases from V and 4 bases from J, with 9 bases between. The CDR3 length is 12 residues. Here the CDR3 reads CASRSGFTEAFF. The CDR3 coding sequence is TGTGCCAGCAGGTCAGGGTTCACTGAAGCTTTCTTT.

DNA for the CDR3: TGTGCCACCAGTGGTATTACAGGGTCGGGTTTTGATCAGCCCCAGCATTTT. This codes for CATSGITGSGFDQPQHF. J is TRBJ1-5 and V is TRBV24-1, with D tentatively TRBD1 (6 bases). V lost 5 bases and J 5 bases, leaving 21 bases between the germline ends. Germline lookup yields CDR1 KGHDR and CDR2 SFDVKD. This CDR3 comprises 17 residues.

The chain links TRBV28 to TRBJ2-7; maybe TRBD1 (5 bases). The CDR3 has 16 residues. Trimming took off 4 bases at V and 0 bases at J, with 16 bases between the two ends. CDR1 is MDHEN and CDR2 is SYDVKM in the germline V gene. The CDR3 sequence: CASSSTPGKGSYEQYF. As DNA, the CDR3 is TGTGCCAGCAGTTCCACCCCAGGGAAGGGCTCCTACGAGCAGTACTTC.

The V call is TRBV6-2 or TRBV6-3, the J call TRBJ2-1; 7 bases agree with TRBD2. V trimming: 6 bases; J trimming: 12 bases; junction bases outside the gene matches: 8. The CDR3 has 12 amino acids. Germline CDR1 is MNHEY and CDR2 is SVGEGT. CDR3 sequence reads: CASSHGGTLQFF. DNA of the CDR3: TGTGCCAGCAGCCACGGGGGGACTCTGCAGTTCTTC.

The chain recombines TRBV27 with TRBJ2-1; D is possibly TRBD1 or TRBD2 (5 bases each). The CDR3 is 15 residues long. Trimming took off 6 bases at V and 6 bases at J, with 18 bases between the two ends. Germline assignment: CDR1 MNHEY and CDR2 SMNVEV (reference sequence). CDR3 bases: TGTGCCAGCAGCCCCCCCAGGGCTCGGGGCAATGAGCAGTTCTTC. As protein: CASSPPRARGNEQFF.

CDR3 residues: CASSSTSTEQFF. In nucleotides, the CDR3 is TGTGCCAGCAGCTCAACATCCACAGAGCAGTTCTTC. The chain employs TRBV13 and TRBJ2-1; no clear D. Trimming removed 4 bases from V and 10 bases from J, with 11 bases in between. Germline V gene sequence: CDR1 PRHDT, CDR2 FYEKMQ (reference sequence). The CDR3 contains 12 residues. The variable domain in full, with the rest retrieved from reference TRBV13 and TRBJ2-1, is AAGVIQSPRHLIKEKRETATLKCYPIPRHDTVYWYQQGPGQDPQFLISFYEKMQSDKGSIPDRFSAQQFSDYHSELNMSSLELGDSALYFCASSSTSTEQFFGPGTRLTVL.

The CDR3 sequence is CASNTGGDEKLFF. The CDR3 DNA sequence: TGTGCCAGCAATACCGGGGGGGATGAAAAACTGTTTTTT. The V call is TRBV28, the J call TRBJ1-4, with D tentatively TRBD1 (5 bases). Trimming removed 7 bases from V and 6 bases from J, with 12 bases in between. The CDR3 consists of 13 residues. CDR1 and CDR2 (germline): MDHEN, SYDVKM.

Written as DNA, the CDR3 is TGTGCCAGCAGTTCCCCGGGCCGGAACACTGAAGCTTTCTTT. Translation gives CASSSPGRNTEAFF. The chain couples TRBV28 to TRBJ1-1; no clear D gene. This CDR3 is 14 amino acids long. The germline gives CDR1 MDHEN, CDR2 SYDVKM. Trimming took off 4 bases at V and 1 base at J, with 10 bases between the two ends.

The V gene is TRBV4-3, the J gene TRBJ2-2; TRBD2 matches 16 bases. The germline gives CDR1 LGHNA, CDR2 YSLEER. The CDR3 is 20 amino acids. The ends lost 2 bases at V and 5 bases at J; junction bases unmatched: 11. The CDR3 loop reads CASSQSAGTSGRAGTGELFF. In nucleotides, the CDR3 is TGCGCCAGCAGCCAATCCGCCGGGACTAGCGGGAGGGCCGGTACCGGGGAGCTGTTTTTT.

The CDR3 sequence is CASSLSGVNTEAFF. The CDR3 region has the DNA TGTGCCAGCAGCCTCTCCGGGGTGAACACTGAAGCTTTCTTT. This chain connects TRBV7-2 to TRBJ1-1; D uncertain. This CDR3 spans 14 amino acids. Germline CDR1 reads SGHTA; CDR2 reads FQGNSA. Deletions cut 5 bases from V and 0 bases from J, with 10 bases between.

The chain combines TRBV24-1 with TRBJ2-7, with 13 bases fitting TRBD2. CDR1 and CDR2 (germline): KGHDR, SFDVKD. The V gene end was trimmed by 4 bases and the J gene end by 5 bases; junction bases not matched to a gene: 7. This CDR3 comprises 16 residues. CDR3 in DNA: TGTGCCACCAGTGACGTGACTAGCGGGAGGTCTGACGAGCAGTACTTC. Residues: CATSDVTSGRSDEQYF.

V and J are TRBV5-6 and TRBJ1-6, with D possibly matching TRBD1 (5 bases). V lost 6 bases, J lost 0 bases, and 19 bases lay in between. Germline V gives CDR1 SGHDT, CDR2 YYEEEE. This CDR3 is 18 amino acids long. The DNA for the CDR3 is TGTGCCAGCACTCTACGTGGGGCCTCAAGCTCCTATAATTCACCCCTCCACTTT. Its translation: CASTLRGASSSYNSPLHF.

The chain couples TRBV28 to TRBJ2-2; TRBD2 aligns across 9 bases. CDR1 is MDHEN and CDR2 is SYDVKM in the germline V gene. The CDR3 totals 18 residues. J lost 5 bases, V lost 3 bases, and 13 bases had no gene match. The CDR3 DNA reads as TGTGCCAGCAGTTTGCTGCTGGCGGGGGGGCCAAAGACCGGGGAGCTGTTTTTT. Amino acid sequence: CASSLLLAGGPKTGELFF.

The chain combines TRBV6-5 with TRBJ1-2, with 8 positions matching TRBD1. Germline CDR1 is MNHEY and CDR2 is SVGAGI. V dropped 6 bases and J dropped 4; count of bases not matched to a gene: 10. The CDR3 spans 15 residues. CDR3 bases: TGTGCCAGCAGGACATCACAGGGGGGATCCTATGGCTACACCTTC. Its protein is CASRTSQGGSYGYTF.

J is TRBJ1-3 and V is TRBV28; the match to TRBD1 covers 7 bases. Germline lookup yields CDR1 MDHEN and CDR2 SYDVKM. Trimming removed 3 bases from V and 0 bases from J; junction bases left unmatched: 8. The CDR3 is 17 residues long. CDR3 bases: TGTGCCAGCAGTTTGGGTGACAGGGATCTCTCTGGAAACACCATATATTTT. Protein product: CASSLGDRDLSGNTIYF. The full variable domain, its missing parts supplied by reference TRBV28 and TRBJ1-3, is DVKVTQSSRYLVKRTGEKVFLECVQDMDHENMFWYRQDPGLGLRLIYFSYDVKMKEKGDIPEGYSVSREKKERFSLILESASTNQTSMYLCASSLGDRDLSGNTIYFGEGSWLTVV.

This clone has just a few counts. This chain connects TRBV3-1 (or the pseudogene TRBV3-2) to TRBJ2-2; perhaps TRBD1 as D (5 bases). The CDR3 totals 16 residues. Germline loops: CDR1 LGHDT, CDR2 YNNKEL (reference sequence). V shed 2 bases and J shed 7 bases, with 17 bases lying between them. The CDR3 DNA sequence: TGTGCCAGCAGCCAATTCCGGCAGGGCCGAGGCGGGGAGCTGTTTTTT. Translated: CASSQFRQGRGGELFF.

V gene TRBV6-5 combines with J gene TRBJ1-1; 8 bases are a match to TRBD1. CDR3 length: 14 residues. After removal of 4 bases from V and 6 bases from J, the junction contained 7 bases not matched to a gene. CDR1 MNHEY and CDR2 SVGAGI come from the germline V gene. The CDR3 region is CASSWDRFGSEAFF. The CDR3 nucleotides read TGTGCCAGCAGTTGGGACAGGTTTGGCTCTGAAGCTTTCTTT.

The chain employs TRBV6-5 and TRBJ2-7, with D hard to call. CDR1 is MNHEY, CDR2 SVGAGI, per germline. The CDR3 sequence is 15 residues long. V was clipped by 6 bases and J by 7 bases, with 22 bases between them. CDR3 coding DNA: TGTGCCAGCAGCCGAACGGGTGTCCCTGAAAGGGAGCAGTACTTC. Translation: CASSRTGVPEREQYF.

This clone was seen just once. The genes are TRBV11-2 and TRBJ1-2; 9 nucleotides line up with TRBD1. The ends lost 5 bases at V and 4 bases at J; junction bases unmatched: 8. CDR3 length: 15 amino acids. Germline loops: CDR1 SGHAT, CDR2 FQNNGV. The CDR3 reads CASSVRQGGSYGYTF. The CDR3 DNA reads TGTGCCAGCAGCGTTAGACAGGGGGGAAGCTATGGCTACACCTTC.

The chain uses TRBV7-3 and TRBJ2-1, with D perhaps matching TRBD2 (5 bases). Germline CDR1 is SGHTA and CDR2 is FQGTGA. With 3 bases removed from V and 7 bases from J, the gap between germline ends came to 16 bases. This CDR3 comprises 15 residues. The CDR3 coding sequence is TGTGCCAGCAGCTTTGCTGGTGGAGCGGCGAATGAGCAGTTCTTC. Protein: CASSFAGGAANEQFF. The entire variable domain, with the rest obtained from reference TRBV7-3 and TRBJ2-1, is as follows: GAGVSQTPSNKVTEKGKYVELRCDPISGHTALYWYRQSLGQGPEFLIYFQGTGAADDSGLPNDRFFAVRPEGSVSTLKIQRTERGDSAVYLCASSFAGGAANEQFFGPGTRLTVL.

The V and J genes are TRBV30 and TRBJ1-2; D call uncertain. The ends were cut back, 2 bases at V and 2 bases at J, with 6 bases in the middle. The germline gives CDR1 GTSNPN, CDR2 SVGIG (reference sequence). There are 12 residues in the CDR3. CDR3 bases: TGTGCCTGGAGTAACCAGAACTATGGCTACACCTTC. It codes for CAWSNQNYGYTF.

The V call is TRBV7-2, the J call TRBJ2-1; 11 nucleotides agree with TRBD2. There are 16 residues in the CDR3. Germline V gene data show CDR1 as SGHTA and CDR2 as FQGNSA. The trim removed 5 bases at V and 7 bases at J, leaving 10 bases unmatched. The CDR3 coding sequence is TGTGCCAGCAGCGGGGGGGCTAGCGGGAGGAAGAATGAGCAGTTCTTC. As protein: CASSGGASGRKNEQFF.

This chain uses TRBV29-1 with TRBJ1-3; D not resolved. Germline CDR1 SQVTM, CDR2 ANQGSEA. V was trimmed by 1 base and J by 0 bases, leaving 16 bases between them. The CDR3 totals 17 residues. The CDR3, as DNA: TGCAGCGTTGAAGGACGGGTCGGCGGTTTCTCTGGAAACACCATATATTTT. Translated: CSVEGRVGGFSGNTIYF.

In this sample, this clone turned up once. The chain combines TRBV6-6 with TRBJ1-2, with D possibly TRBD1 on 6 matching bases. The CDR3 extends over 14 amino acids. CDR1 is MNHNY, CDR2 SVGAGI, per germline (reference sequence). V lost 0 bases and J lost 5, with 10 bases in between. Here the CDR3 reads CASSYSGQRYGYTF. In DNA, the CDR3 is TGTGCCAGCAGTTACTCTGGACAGAGATATGGCTACACCTTC.